A selection of T cell receptor beta chains follows, all from one sample in a study of tumor-infiltrating lymphocytes in primary liver carcinoma. In TCRdb, the multiplex PCR reads were re-called with MiXCR into one record per CDR3 protein. Of around 190,000 distinct CDR3 sequences detected, around four fifths appear once; the ten largest clones hold around a sixth. The sample was tumor tissue from primary liver carcinoma. These receptors all stem from a man aged 40-49 years with primary liver carcinoma and hepatitis B virus infection. Both conserved end residues are part of each CDR3. The order of the fields is D gene, V gene, CDR3 length, J gene, clone size, CDR3 DNA, CDR3 protein. D genes are given only for firm matches. The size entry is marked missing in some rows and otherwise reads once, few, many or a size class.

>-|TRBV28|15|TRBJ2-1|-
TGTACCAGCAGCCTCGGGAGTGGATTCTACAATGAGCAGTTCTTC
CTSSLGSGFYNEQFF
>-|TRBV7-9|14|TRBJ2-3|many
TGTGCCAGCAGACCCGGGGCTGGTCCGAATACGCAGTATTTT
CASRPGAGPNTQYF
>TRBD1|TRBV29-1|14|TRBJ2-7|-
TGTAGCGTTTCGAGAGGGGGCTTTCGCGAGGAGCAGTACTTC
CSVSRGGFREEQYF
>-|TRBV6-2/TRBV6-3|11|TRBJ2-1|-
TGTACCAGCAGTGCTGGATTTGAGCAGTTCTTC
CTSSAGFEQFF
>-|TRBV6-1|14|TRBJ2-7|-
TGTGCCACGGATAAAGATTCGGAGAGCAGCGAGCAGTACTTC
CATDKDSESSEQYF
>-|TRBV7-9|12|TRBJ2-5|-
TGTGCCAGCAGCCAGGAAGCGGGGACCCAGTACTTC
CASSQEAGTQYF
>-|TRBV6-5|15|TRBJ2-1|-
TGTGCGAGCAGGTCCAGTGTGAAAGCCTACAATGAGCAGTTCTTC
CASRSSVKAYNEQFF
>-|TRBV28|14|TRBJ2-5|-
TGTGCCAGCAGTTTATCCCGAGGGGAAGAGACCAAATACTTC
CASSLSRGEETKYF
>-|TRBV4-1|15|TRBJ1-3|once
TGCGCTAGCAGTCCTACAGAGGGTACTGGAAACACCATATATTTT
CASSPTEGTGNTIYF
>TRBD2|TRBV29-1|15|TRBJ2-5|-
TGCAGCATTCGGACTAGCGGGAGATGGGCAGAGACTCAGTACTTC
CSIRTSGRWAETQYF
>TRBD1|TRBV28|16|TRBJ2-2|-
TGTGCCAGCTGTCCCTCGGGACAGGGAAGAACCGGGGAGCTGTTTTTT
CASCPSGQGRTGELFF
>TRBD2|TRBV24-1|17|TRBJ2-1|-
TGTGCCACCAGTGAACATTCTACGACTAGCTCAAACAATGAGCAGTTCTTC
CATSEHSTTSSNNEQFF
>-|TRBV29-1|13|TRBJ2-3|-
TGCAGCGTTGTAAATCTTCAGGGAGATACGCAGTATTTT
CSVVNLQGDTQYF
>TRBD1|TRBV6-2/TRBV6-3|15|TRBJ1-6|-
TGTGCCAGCAGTTACCTCGGGACAGTTGACTCACTCCTTCACTTT
CASSYLGTVDSLLHF
>-|TRBV29-1|15|TRBJ2-3|-
TGCAGCGTCTCCGGGATTAGCGGTCGGGGAGATACGCAGTTTTTT
CSVSGISGRGDTQFF
>-|TRBV5-5|15|TRBJ2-7|-
TGTACCAGCAGCTTAGGCGGGACCACTCGCTACGAGCAGTGCTTC
CTSSLGGTTRYEQCF
>-|TRBV11-2|14|TRBJ2-1|-
TGTGCCAGAATATTAGGGGGGTTGAACAATGAGCAGTTCTTC
CARILGGLNNEQFF
>-|TRBV7-9|14|TRBJ2-7|-
TGTGCCAGCAGCTTAGTTCTAGACTACTACGAGCAGTACTTC
CASSLVLDYYEQYF
>TRBD1|TRBV29-1|14|TRBJ2-7|once
TGCAGCGTCACAGCTGGGACAGGGAACGACAAGCAGTACTTC
CSVTAGTGNDKQYF
>-|TRBV30|14|TRBJ2-4|-
TGTGCCTGGAGTGTACTCGGTAGAGGGACCATTCAGTACTTC
CAWSVLGRGTIQYF
>TRBD2|TRBV5-6|12|TRBJ2-1|-
TGTGCCATCAGCTTTAGCGGGAGGGCCCAATTCTTC
CAISFSGRAQFF
>-|TRBV6-6|17|TRBJ1-5|-
TGTGCCAGCAGCCTCCACATCGACGATCGCTTCAATCAGCCCCAGCATTTT
CASSLHIDDRFNQPQHF
>-|TRBV29-1|16|TRBJ2-2|-
TGCAACGTTGAAGTACTGGACTTTCAGGTCACCGGGGAGCTGTTTTTT
CNVEVLDFQVTGELFF
>TRBD2|TRBV5-4|16|TRBJ2-7|-
TGTGCCAGCAACAAGACTAGCGGATGTCGAGGGGCCGAGCAGTACTTC
CASNKTSGCRGAEQYF
>TRBD1|TRBV6-5|15|TRBJ2-3|once
TGTGCCAGCAGGGGAACAGGGGTAGAAACAGATAAGCAGTATTTT
CASRGTGVETDKQYF
>TRBD1|TRBV6-5|16|TRBJ2-1|-
TGTGCCAGCAGTTACGGGGGACAGGGTAATTACAATGAGCATTTCTTC
CASSYGGQGNYNEHFF
>-|TRBV11-2|13|TRBJ2-2|-
TGTGCTAGCAGCCAAGGTGCGGCCGGGGAGCTGTATTTT
CASSQGAAGELYF
>-|TRBV5-1|15|TRBJ2-5|once
TGCGCCATCAGCTTACAACCGGGACACGAAGAGACCCAGTACTTC
CAISLQPGHEETQYF
>-|TRBV5-4|14|TRBJ2-7|-
TGTGCCATCAGCTCGGGACGACTCTCCTACGAGCAGTACTTC
CAISSGRLSYEQYF
>-|TRBV6-2/TRBV6-3|12|TRBJ1-2|-
TGTGCCAGTGGACTGTTTAACTATAGATACACCTTC
CASGLFNYRYTF
>TRBD2|TRBV12-3/TRBV12-4|16|TRBJ2-3|-
TGTCCCAGCAGCCGTCGGACTAGCGGGAGCACCGATACGCAGTATTTT
CPSSRRTSGSTDTQYF
>-|TRBV4-3|16|TRBJ2-1|-
TGCGCCAGCAGCCAAGATCGGATAGGCTTCTACAATGAGCAGTTCTTC
CASSQDRIGFYNEQFF
>-|TRBV4-3|17|TRBJ2-6|-
TGCGCCAGCAGACAAGATGGGTCAGGGCGCGGGACCAACGTCCTGACTTTC
CASRQDGSGRGTNVLTF
>-|TRBV6-5|15|TRBJ1-6|once
TGTGCCAGCTGGGTTGAACAGGTGTGGTTTTTACCCCTCCACTTT
CASWVEQVWFLPLHF
>-|TRBV5-4|15|TRBJ2-7|-
TGTGGCAACAGCTTGGAAGTAGCGGAGGCCTACGAGCAGTACTTC
CGNSLEVAEAYEQYF
>-|TRBV6-1|14|TRBJ2-2|-
TGTGTTATCAGCGAATCAGTGAACACCGGGGAGCTGTTTTTT
CVISESVNTGELFF
>-|TRBV6-1|15|TRBJ2-2|once
TGTACCAGCAGTGAAGGGTGGTGGCTTGCCGGGGAACTGTTTTTT
CTSSEGWWLAGELFF
>-|TRBV10-2|16|TRBJ2-3|-
TGCGCCAACAGTGAGAGAAGGGGAGTTGTTACAGATACGCAGTATTTT
CANSERRGVVTDTQYF
>-|TRBV29-1|12|TRBJ2-3|-
TGCAGAGACACCCGGGGCGTAGATACGCAGTATTTT
CRDTRGVDTQYF
>TRBD1|TRBV5-1|15|TRBJ2-1|many
TGCGCCAGCAGCGTTTACGGGACAGGGGACAATGAGCAGTTCTTC
CASSVYGTGDNEQFF
>TRBD2|TRBV29-1|15|TRBJ2-5|-
TGCAGCGTTCGGACAAGCGGGAATTGGTCAGAGACCCAGTACTTC
CSVRTSGNWSETQYF
>-|TRBV5-1|15|TRBJ2-5|few
TGCGCCAGCAGCTTGGAAACAGGGAGAACTGAGACCCAGTACTTC
CASSLETGRTETQYF
>-|TRBV7-8|13|TRBJ2-3|many
TGTGCCAGCAGCACCCAATGGGCAGATACGCAGTATTTT
CASSTQWADTQYF
>-|TRBV4-2|13|TRBJ2-7|-
TGTGCCAGTGGCGTTAACGGGAGCTACGAGCAGTACTTC
CASGVNGSYEQYF
>TRBD2|TRBV6-2/TRBV6-3|15|TRBJ2-7|-
TGTGCCAGCAGTCATAAGCCTAGCGGGTCCTACGAGCAGTACTTC
CASSHKPSGSYEQYF
>-|TRBV7-9|13|TRBJ2-7|-
TGTGCCAACAGCTTACAGGAGGCCTCCGAGGAGTACTTC
CANSLQEASEEYF
>TRBD1|TRBV29-1|13|TRBJ2-7|-
TGCAGCCTTGCCCCGACAGGGTTCCTAGAGCAGTACTTC
CSLAPTGFLEQYF
>-|TRBV4-2|15|TRBJ1-2|-
TGTGTCAGTAGCCAAGGCGCCAGGAGCCCCTATGGCTACACCTTC
CVSSQGARSPYGYTF
>-|TRBV14|13|TRBJ2-3|-
TGTTCCAGCAGCCGAGGATACAAAGATACACAGTACTTT
CSSSRGYKDTQYF
>TRBD1|TRBV6-6|15|TRBJ1-6|-
TGTGCCAGGAGACTGGGGACAGGGAGGGATTCACCCCTCCACTTT
CARRLGTGRDSPLHF
>-|TRBV28|14|TRBJ1-5|-
TGTGCCAGCAGGCTCACAGAGTCGACTCACCCCCAACATTTT
CASRLTESTHPQHF